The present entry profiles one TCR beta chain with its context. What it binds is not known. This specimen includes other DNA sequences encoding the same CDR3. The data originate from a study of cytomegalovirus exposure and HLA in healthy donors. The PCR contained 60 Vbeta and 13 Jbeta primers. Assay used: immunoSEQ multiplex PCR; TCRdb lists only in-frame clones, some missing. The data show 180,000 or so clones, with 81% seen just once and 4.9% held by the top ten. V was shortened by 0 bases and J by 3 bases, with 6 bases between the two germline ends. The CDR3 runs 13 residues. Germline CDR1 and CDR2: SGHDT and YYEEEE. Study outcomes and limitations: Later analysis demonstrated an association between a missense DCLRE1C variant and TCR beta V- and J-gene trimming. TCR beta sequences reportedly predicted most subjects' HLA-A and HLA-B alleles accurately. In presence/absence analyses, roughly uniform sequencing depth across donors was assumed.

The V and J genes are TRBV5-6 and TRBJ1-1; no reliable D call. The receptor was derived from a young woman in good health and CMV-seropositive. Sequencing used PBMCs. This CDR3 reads CASSLAPDTEAFF. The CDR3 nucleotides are TGTGCCAGCAGCTTGGCTCCTGACACTGAAGCTTTCTTT.